The clone carrying this T cell receptor beta chain was counted many times. From germline, CDR1 is DFQATT and CDR2 SNEGSKA (reference sequence). The CDR3 length is 12 residues. V gave up 1 base and J gave up 3 bases, with 5 bases separating them. The data are from a study of T-cell memory formation after mild COVID-19. Study as a whole: TCR clusters were mostly donor specific.

TCR alpha and TCR beta cDNA libraries carrying sample barcodes and UMIs came from 5'RACE with constant-segment primers. MiXCR was run by TCRdb on the 5' RACE reads, yielding one entry per CDR3 protein. This sample has some 300,000 distinct CDR3 sequences, with 20% to 25% found just once. J is TRBJ2-3 and V is TRBV20-1; D is unresolved. This sequence was found in a man younger than 35 who had mild COVID-19 (a few samples of this study predate the infection). Cell type and time point are not known. The sequencing input was PBMCs or a T cell subset sorted from them (not recorded which). The CDR3 here is CSARVRTDTQYF. The CDR3 DNA reads TGCAGTGCTAGAGTACGGACAGATACGCAGTATTTT.